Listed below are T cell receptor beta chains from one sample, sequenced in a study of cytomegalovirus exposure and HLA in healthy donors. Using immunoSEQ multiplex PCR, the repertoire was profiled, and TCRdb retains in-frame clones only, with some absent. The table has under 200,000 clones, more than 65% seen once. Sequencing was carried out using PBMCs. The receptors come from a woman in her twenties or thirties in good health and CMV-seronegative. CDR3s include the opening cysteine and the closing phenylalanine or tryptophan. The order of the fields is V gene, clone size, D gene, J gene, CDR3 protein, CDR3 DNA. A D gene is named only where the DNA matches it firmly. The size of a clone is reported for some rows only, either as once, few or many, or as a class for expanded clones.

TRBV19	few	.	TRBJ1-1	CASSRQTNTEAFF	TGTGCCAGTAGTCGACAGACGAACACTGAAGCTTTCTTT
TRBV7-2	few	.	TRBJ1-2	CASSLAQGANYGYTF	TGTGCCAGCAGCTTAGCCCAGGGCGCTAACTATGGCTACACCTTC
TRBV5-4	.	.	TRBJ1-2	CASSLGARCMYTF	TGTGCCAGCAGCTTGGGAGCCAGGTGTATGTACACCTTC
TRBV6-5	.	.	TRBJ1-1	CASSYGDRMNTEAFF	TGTGCCAGCAGTTACGGTGACAGGATGAACACTGAAGCTTTCTTT
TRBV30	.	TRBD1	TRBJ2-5	CASTTGNQETQYF	TGTGCCAGCACGACAGGGAACCAAGAGACCCAGTACTTC
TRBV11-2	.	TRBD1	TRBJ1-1	CASSFIPGQEDSNTEAFF	TGTGCCAGCAGCTTTATTCCGGGACAGGAGGATTCGAACACTGAAGCTTTCTTT
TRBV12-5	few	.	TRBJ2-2	CASGDFTGELFF	TGTGCTAGTGGGGACTTTACCGGGGAGCTGTTTTTT
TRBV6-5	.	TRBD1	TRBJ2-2	CASMGTGFTGELFF	TGTGCCAGCATGGGGACAGGGTTCACCGGGGAGCTGTTTTTT
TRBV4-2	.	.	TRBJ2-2	CASSLSEVGGTLTGELFF	TGTGCCAGCAGCCTGAGCGAGGTTGGGGGGACGCTCACCGGGGAGCTGTTTTTT
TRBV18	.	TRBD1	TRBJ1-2	CASSPQSGQIYGYTF	TGTGCCAGCTCACCACAATCGGGACAGATCTATGGCTACACCTTC
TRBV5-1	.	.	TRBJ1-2	CASSFGRNYGYTF	TGCGCCAGCAGCTTTGGCAGGAACTATGGCTACACCTTC
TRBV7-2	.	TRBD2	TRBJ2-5	CASSRTYGRAVETQYF	TGTGCCAGCAGCCGCACATACGGGAGGGCCGTGGAGACCCAGTACTTC
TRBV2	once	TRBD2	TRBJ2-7	CASLPLRGRTFSYEQYF	TGTGCCAGCCTCCCACTGCGCGGGAGGACTTTCTCCTACGAGCAGTACTTC
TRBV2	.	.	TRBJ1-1	CASFSDQARGTEAFF	TGTGCCAGCTTTTCCGACCAGGCCCGGGGCACTGAAGCTTTCTTT
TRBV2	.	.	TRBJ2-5	CASSVGQIEETQYF	TGTGCCAGCAGTGTTGGCCAGATTGAAGAGACCCAGTACTTC
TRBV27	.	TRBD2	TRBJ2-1	CASSILLAGEAYNEQFF	TGTGCCAGCAGTATCCTCCTAGCGGGGGAGGCCTACAATGAGCAGTTCTTC
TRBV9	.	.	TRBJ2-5	CASSKDWEETQYF	TGTGCCAGCAGCAAGGACTGGGAAGAGACCCAGTACTTC
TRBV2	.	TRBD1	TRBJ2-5	CASSEGTGLTETQYF	TGTGCCAGCAGTGAGGGGACAGGGCTGACAGAGACCCAGTACTTC
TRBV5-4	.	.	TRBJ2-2	CASSYHDSGELFF	TGTGCCAGCAGCTACCATGACAGCGGGGAGCTGTTTTTT
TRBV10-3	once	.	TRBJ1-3	CAISEGWDTLGNTIYF	TGTGCCATCAGTGAGGGGTGGGACACCTTGGGAAACACCATATATTTT
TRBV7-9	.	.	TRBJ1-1	CASQPRGTEAFF	TGTGCCAGCCAACCAAGGGGCACTGAAGCTTTCTTT
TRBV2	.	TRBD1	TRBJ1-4	CASSDGQGGEKLFF	TGTGCCAGCAGTGATGGACAGGGGGGAGAAAAACTGTTTTTT
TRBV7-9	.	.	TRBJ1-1	CASSRTGDTEAFF	TGTGCCAGCAGCCGAACCGGGGACACTGAAGCTTTCTTT
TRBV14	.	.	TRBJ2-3	CASSQTGVITDTQYF	TGTGCCAGCAGCCAAACGGGAGTTATCACAGATACGCAGTATTTT
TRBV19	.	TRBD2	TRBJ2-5	CASSSGTSGSEETQYF	TGTGCCAGTAGTTCCGGGACTAGCGGGAGTGAGGAGACCCAGTACTTC
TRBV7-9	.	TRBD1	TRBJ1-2	CASSPRQGDGYTF	TGTGCCAGCAGCCCACGACAGGGGGATGGCTACACCTTC
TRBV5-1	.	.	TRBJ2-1	CASSVTRQEQFF	TGCGCCAGCAGCGTGACTAGACAGGAGCAGTTCTTC
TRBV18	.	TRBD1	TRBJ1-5	CASSPGTGPFGQPQHF	TGTGCCAGCTCACCAGGGACAGGCCCCTTTGGACAGCCCCAGCATTTT
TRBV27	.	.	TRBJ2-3	CASSLGTPSWAQYF	TGTGCCAGCAGTTTAGGGACTCCTTCTTGGGCGCAGTATTTT
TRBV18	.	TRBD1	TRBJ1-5	CASSQQGWNQPQHF	TGTGCCAGCTCACAACAGGGGTGGAATCAGCCCCAGCATTTT
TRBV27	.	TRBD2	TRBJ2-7	CASLGLAGSPPYEQYF	TGTGCCAGCCTCGGACTAGCGGGATCGCCCCCCTACGAGCAGTACTTC
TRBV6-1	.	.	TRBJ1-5	CASLQLRDQPQHF	TGTGCCAGCCTGCAATTGCGGGATCAGCCCCAGCATTTT
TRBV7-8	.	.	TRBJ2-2	CASSLETTNTGELFF	TGTGCCAGCAGCTTGGAGACTACGAACACCGGGGAGCTGTTTTTT
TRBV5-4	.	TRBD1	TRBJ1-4	CASSLIGGGGEKLFF	TGTGCCAGCAGCCTTATAGGGGGCGGAGGTGAAAAACTGTTTTTT
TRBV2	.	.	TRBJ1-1	CASLRGTRNTEAFF	TGTGCCAGCTTGAGGGGGACACGGAACACTGAAGCTTTCTTT
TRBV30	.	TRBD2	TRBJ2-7	CAWTSGRYEQYF	TGTGCCTGGACTAGCGGACGGTACGAGCAGTACTTC
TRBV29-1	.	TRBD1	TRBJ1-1	CSVRQGGTEAFF	TGCAGCGTCCGACAGGGAGGCACTGAAGCTTTCTTT
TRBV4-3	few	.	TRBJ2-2	CASSHRDTGELFF	TGCGCCAGCAGCCACAGGGACACCGGGGAGCTGTTTTTT
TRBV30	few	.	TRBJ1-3	CAWSAGGIGGRSGNTIYF	TGTGCCTGGAGTGCGGGGGGTATAGGCGGACGCTCTGGAAACACCATATATTTT
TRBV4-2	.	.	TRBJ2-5	CASSQDTKTYQETQYF	TGTGCCAGCAGCCAAGATACAAAAACCTACCAAGAGACCCAGTACTTC